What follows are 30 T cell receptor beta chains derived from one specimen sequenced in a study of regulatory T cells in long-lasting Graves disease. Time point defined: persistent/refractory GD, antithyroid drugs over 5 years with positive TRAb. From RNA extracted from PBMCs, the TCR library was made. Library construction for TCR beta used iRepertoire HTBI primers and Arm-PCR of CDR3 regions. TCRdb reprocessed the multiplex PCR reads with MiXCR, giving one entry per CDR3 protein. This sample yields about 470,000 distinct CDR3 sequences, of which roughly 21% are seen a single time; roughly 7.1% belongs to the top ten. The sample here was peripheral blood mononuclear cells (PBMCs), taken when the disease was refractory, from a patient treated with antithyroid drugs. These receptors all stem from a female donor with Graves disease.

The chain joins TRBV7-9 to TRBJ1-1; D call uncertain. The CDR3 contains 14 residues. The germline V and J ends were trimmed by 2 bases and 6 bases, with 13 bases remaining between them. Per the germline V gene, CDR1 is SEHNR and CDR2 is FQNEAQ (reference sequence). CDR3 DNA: TGTGCCAGCAGCTTAAGGGAGGGTGCCCCTGAAGCTTTCTTT. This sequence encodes CASSLREGAPEAFF.

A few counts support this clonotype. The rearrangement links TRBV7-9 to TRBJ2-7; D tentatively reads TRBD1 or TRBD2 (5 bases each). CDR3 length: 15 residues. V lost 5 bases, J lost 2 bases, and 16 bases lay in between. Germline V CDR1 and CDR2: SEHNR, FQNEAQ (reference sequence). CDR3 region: CASSRSGTQTYEQYF. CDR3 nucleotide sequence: TGTGCCAGCAGCCGATCCGGGACCCAGACCTACGAGCAGTACTTC.

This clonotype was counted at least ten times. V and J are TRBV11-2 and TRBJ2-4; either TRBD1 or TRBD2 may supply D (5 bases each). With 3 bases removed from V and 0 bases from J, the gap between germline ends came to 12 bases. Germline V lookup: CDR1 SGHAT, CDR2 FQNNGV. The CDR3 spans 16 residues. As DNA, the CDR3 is TGTGCCAGCAGCTTCGGGACGGCACTAGCCAAAAACATTCAGTACTTC. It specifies CASSFGTALAKNIQYF.

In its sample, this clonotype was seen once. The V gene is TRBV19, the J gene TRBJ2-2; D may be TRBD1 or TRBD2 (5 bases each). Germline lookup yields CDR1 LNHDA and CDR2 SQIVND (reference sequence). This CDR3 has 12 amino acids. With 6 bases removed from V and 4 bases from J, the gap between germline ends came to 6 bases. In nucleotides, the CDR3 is TGTGCCAGTAGCGGGACCACCGGGGAGCTGTTTTTT. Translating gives CASSGTTGELFF.

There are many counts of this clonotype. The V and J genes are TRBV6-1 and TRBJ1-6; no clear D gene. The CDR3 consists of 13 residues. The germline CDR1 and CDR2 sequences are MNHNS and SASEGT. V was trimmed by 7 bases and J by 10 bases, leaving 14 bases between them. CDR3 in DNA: TGTGCCAGCAATTTCGGATATGCGTCACCCCTCCACTTT. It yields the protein CASNFGYASPLHF.

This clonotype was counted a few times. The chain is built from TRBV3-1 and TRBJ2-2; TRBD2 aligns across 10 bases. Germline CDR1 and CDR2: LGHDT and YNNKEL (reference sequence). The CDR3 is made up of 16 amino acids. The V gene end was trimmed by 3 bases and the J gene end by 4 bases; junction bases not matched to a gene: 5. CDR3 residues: CASSQGTSVVTGELFF. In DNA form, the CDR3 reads TGTGCCAGCAGCCAGGGGACTAGCGTAGTCACCGGGGAGCTGTTTTTT.

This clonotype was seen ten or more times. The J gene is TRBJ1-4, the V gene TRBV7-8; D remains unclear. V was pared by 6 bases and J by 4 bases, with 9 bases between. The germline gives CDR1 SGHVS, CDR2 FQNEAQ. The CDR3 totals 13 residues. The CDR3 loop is CASRSRSNEKLFF. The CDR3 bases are TGTGCCAGCAGGAGCCGGAGTAATGAAAAACTGTTTTTT. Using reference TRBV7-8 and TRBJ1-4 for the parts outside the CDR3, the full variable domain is GAGVSQSPRYKVAKRGQDVALRCDPISGHVSLFWYQQALGQGPEFLTYFQNEAQLDKSGLPSDRFFAERPEGSVSTLKIQRTQQEDSAVYLCASRSRSNEKLFFGSGTQLSVL.

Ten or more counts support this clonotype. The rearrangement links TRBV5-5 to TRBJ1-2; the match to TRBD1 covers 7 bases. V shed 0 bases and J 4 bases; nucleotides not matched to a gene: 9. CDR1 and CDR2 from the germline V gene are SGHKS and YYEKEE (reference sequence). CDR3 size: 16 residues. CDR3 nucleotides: TGTGCCAGCAGCTTGGTAGGGGGCACCCCTGTCTATGGCTACACCTTC. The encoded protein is CASSLVGGTPVYGYTF. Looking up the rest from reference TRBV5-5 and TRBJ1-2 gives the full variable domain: DAGVTQSPTHLIKTRGQQVTLRCSPISGHKSVSWYQQVLGQGPQFIFQYYEKEERGRGNFPDRFSARQFPNYSSELNVNALLLGDSALYLCASSLVGGTPVYGYTFGSGTRLTVV.

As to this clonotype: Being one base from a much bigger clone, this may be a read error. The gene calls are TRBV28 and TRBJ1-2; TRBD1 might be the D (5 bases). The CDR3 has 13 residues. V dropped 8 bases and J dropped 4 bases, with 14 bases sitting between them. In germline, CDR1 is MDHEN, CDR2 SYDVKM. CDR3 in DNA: TGTGCCAGCGGCCAAGGGGCAAGCTATGGCTACACCTTC. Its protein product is CASGQGASYGYTF.

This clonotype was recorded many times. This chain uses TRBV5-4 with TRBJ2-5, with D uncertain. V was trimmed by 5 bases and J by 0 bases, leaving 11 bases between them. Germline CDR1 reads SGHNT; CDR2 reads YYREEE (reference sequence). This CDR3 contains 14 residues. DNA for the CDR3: TGTGCCAGCAGGGCAACACTTAACCAAGAGACCCAGTACTTC. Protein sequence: CASRATLNQETQYF.

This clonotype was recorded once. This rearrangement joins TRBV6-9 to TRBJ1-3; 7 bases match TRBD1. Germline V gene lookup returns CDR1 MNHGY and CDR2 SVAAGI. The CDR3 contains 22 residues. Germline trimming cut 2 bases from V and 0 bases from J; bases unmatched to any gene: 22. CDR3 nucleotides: TGTGCCAGCAGTTATATTTTGTTGGGACAGTATACGCAGGGGAGCTCTGGAAACACCATATATTTT. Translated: CASSYILLGQYTQGSSGNTIYF.

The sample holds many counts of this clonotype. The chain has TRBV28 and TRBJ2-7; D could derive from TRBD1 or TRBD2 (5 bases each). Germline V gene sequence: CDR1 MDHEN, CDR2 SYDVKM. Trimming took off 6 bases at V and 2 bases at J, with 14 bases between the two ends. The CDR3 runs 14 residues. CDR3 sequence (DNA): TGTGCCAGCAGCCCGGGACCAGCACCCTACGAGCAGTACTTC. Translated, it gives CASSPGPAPYEQYF.

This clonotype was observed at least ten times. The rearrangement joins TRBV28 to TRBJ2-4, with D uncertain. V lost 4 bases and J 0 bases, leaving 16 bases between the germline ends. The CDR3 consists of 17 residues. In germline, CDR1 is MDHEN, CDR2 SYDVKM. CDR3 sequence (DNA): TGTGCCAGCAGTTACCACGTCAGCGATCAAGCCAAAAACATTCAGTACTTC. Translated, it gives CASSYHVSDQAKNIQYF. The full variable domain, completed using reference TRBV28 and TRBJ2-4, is DVKVTQSSRYLVKRTGEKVFLECVQDMDHENMFWYRQDPGLGLRLIYFSYDVKMKEKGDIPEGYSVSREKKERFSLILESASTNQTSMYLCASSYHVSDQAKNIQYFGAGTRLSVL.

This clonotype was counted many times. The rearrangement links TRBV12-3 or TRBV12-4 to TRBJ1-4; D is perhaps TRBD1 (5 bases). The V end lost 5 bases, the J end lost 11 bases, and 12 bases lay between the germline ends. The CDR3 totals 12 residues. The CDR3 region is CASSRTLPKLFF. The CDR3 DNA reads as TGTGCCAGCAGTCGGACACTTCCCAAACTGTTTTTT.

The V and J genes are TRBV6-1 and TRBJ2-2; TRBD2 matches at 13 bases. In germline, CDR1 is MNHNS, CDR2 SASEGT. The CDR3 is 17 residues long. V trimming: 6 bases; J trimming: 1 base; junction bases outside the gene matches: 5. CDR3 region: CASSLRTSGGNTGELFF. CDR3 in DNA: TGTGCCAGCAGCCTCCGGACTAGCGGGGGGAACACCGGGGAGCTGTTTTTT.

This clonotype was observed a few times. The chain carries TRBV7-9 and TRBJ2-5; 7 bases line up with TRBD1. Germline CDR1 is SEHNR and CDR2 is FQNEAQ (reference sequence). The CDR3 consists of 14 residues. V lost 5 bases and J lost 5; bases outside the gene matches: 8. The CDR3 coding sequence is TGTGCCAGCAGCCGATCCGGGACAGTGGAGACCCAGTACTTC. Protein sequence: CASSRSGTVETQYF.

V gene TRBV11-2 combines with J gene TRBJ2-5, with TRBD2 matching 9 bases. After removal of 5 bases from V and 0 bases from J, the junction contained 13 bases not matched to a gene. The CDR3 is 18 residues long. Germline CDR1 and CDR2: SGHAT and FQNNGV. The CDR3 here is CASSQDSLAGPYQETQYF. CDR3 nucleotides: TGTGCCAGCAGCCAAGATTCGCTAGCGGGGCCGTACCAAGAGACCCAGTACTTC.

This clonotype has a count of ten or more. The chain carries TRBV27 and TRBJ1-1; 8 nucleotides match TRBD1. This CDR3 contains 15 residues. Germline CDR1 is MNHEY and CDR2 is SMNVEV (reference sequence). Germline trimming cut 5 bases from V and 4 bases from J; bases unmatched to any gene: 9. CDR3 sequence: CASSPLDRAATEAFF. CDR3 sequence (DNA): TGTGCCAGCAGTCCCCTGGACAGGGCGGCCACTGAAGCTTTCTTT.

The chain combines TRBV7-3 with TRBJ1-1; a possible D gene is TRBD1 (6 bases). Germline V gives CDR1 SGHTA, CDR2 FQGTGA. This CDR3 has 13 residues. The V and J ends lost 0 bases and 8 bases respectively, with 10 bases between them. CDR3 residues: CASSLTLGTEAFF. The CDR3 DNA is TGTGCCAGCAGCTTAACGTTGGGGACAGAAGCTTTCTTT.

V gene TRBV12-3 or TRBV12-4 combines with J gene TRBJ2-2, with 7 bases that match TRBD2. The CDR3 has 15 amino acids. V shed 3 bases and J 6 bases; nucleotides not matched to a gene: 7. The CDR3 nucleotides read TGTGCCAGCAGTTTTGGGGCGGGGGTGCCCGGGGAGCTGTTTTTT. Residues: CASSFGAGVPGELFF.

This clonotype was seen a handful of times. CDR3 sequence: CASSYSIWEFLNTEAFF. The CDR3 DNA sequence: TGTGCCAGCAGTTACTCGATCTGGGAGTTTCTGAACACTGAAGCTTTCTTT. V gene TRBV6-2 or TRBV6-3 combines with J gene TRBJ1-1; D remains ambiguous. Trimming cost V 0 bases and J 0 bases, with 14 bases left between them. CDR3 length: 17 amino acids. The germline V gene encodes CDR1 MNHEY and CDR2 SVGEGT.

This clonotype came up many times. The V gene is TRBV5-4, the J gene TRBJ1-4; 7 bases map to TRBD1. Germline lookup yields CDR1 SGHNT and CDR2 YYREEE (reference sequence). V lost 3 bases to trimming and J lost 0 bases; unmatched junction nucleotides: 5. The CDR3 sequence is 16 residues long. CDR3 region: CASSSTGNPTNEKLFF. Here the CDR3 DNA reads TGTGCCAGCAGCTCGACAGGGAACCCAACTAATGAAAAACTGTTTTTT.

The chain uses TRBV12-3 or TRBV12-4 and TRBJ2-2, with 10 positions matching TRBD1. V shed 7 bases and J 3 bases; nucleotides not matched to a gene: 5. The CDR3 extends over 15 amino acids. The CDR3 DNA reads TGTGCCAGCACCCCTGGACAGGGGGACACCGGGGAGCTGTTTTTT. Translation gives CASTPGQGDTGELFF.

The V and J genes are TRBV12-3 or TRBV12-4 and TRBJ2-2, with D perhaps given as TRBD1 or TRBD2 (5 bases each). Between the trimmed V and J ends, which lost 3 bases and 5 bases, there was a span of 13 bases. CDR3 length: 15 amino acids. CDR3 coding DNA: TGTGCCAGCAGTTTTTTGGGGGAGTTTACCGGGGAGCTGTTTTTT. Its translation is CASSFLGEFTGELFF.

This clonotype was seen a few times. The CDR3 loop is CASSLRDTGEPQHF. CDR3 nucleotides: TGTGCCAGCAGCTTGCGGGACACTGGGGAGCCCCAGCATTTT. The chain combines TRBV27 with TRBJ1-5; TRBD1 might be the D (6 bases). The CDR3 length is 14 residues. The ends were cut back, 6 bases at V and 8 bases at J, with 17 bases in the middle. Germline-derived CDR1 and CDR2 are MNHEY and SMNVEV (reference sequence).

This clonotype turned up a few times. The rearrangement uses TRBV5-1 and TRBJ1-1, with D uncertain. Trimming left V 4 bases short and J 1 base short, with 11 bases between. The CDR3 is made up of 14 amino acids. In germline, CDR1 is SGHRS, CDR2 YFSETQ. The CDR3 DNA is TGCGCCAGCAGCCCCCACGCGGGGAACACTGAAGCTTTCTTT. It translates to CASSPHAGNTEAFF.

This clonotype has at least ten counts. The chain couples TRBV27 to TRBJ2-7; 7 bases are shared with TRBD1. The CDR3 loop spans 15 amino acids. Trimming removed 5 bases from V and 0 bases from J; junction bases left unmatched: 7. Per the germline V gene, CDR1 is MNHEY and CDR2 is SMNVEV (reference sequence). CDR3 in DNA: TGTGCCAGCAGTCTCGACAGGGCCTTCTCCTACGAGCAGTACTTC. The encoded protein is CASSLDRAFSYEQYF.

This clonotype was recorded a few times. The CDR3 nucleotides read TGTGCCTGGGACAGGGGGGCAGGGACCGGGGAGCTGTTTTTT. This gives the protein CAWDRGAGTGELFF. The V and J genes are TRBV30 and TRBJ2-2, with 9 nucleotides matching TRBD1. Germline V gives CDR1 GTSNPN, CDR2 SVGIG (reference sequence). V gave up 5 bases and J gave up 5 bases; unmatched junction bases: 6. CDR3 length: 14 amino acids.

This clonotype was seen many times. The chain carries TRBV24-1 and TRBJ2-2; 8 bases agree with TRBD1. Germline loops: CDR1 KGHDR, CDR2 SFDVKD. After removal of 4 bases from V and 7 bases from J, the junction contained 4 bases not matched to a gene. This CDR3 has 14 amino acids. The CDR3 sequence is CATSETGASGELFF. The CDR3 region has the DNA TGTGCCACCAGTGAGACAGGGGCTAGCGGGGAGCTGTTTTTT.

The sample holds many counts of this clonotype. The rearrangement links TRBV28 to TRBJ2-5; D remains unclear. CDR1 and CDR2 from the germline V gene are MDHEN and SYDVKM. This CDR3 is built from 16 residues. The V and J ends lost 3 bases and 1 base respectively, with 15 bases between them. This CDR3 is CASSFFPGSAQETQYF. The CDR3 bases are TGTGCCAGCAGTTTCTTCCCCGGCAGCGCCCAAGAGACCCAGTACTTC.